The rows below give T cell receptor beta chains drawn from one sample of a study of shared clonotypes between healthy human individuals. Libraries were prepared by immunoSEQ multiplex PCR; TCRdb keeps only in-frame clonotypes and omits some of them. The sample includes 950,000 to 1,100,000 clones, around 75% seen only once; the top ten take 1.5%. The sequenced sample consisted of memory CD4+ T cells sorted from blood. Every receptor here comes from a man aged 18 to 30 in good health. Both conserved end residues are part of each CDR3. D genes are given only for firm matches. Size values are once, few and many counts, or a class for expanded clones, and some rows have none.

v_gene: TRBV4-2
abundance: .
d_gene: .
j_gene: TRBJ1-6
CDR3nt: TGTGCCAGCAGCCAAGATCTCGAGGTTTCACCCCTCCACTTT
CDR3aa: CASSQDLEVSPLHF

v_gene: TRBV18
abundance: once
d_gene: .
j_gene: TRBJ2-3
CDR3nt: TGTGCCAGCTCACCACCCCGGGAGCACACAGATACGCAGTATTTT
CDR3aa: CASSPPREHTDTQYF

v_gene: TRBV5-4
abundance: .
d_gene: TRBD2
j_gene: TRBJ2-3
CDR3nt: TGTGCCAGCAGCTTCAAAACTAGCGCGAGAAGCACAGATACGCAGTATTTT
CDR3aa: CASSFKTSARSTDTQYF

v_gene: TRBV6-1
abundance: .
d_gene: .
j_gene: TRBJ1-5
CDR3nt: TGTGCCAGCACGCCCGTGCAGGGAGGTCAGCCCCAGCATTTT
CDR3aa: CASTPVQGGQPQHF

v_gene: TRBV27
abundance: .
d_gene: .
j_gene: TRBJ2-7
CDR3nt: TGTGCCAGCAGGGAGGCAGGAGTCTCCTACGAGCAGTACTTC
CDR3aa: CASREAGVSYEQYF

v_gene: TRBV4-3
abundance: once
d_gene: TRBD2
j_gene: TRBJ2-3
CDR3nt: TGCGCCAGCAGCAAGGGGGCTAGCGGGAGCCCAGATACGCAGTATTTT
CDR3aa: CASSKGASGSPDTQYF

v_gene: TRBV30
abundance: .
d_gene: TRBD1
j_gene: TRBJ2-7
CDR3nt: TGTGCCTGGAGTGGGGGACAGTCTTACGAGCAGTACTTC
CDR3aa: CAWSGGQSYEQYF

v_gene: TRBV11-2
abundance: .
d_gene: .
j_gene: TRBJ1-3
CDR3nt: TGTGCCAGCAGCTTAACGGGATTATATACCTCTGGAAACACCATATATTTT
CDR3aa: CASSLTGLYTSGNTIYF

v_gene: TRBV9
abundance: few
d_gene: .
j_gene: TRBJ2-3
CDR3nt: TGTGCCAGCAGCGGCCTTCGGACAGATACGCAGTATTTT
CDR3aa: CASSGLRTDTQYF

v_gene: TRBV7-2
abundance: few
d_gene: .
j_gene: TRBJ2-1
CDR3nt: TGTGCCAGCAGCTTAGCACAGACTTTAGGCAATGAGCAGTTCTTC
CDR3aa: CASSLAQTLGNEQFF

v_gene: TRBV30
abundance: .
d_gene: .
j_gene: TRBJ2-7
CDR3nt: TGTGCCTGGAGGGGGCAGGGGCTCTACGAGCAGTACTTC
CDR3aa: CAWRGQGLYEQYF

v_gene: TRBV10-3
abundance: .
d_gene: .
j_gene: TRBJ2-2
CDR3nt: TGTGCCATCACCCCGCGGGACACCGGGGAGCTGTTTTTT
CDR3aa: CAITPRDTGELFF

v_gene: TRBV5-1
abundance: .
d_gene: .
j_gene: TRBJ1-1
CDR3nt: TGCGCCAGCAGCTTGGATGGACAGTCGAACACTGAAGCTTTCTTT
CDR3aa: CASSLDGQSNTEAFF

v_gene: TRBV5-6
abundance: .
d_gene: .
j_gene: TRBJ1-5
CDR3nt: TGTGCCAGCAGCTTCTACCCGACAGAGAGCAATCAGCCCCAGCATTTT
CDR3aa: CASSFYPTESNQPQHF

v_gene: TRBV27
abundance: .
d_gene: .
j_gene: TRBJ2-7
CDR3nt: TGTGCCAGCAGTTTAAGGGTATTAGGACACGAGCAGTACTTC
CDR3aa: CASSLRVLGHEQYF

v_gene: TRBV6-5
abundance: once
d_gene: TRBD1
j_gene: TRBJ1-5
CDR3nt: TGTGCCAGCAGTTATTCTGGACAGGGGGAATGGCCCCAGCATTTT
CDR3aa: CASSYSGQGEWPQHF

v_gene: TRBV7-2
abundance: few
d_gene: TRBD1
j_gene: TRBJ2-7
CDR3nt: TGTGCCAGCAGCTTAGTTGCCGGGACAGGGAGAGGCGAGCAGTACTTC
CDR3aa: CASSLVAGTGRGEQYF

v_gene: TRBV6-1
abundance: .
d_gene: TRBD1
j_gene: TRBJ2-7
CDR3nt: TGTGCCAGCAGGAAGGACAGGTTACCTTACGAGCAGTACTTC
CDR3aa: CASRKDRLPYEQYF

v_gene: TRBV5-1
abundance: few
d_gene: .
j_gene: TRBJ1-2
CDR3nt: TGCGCCAGCAGCTCCTGGGACTCCGGGGGGATTAGTTATGGCTACACCTTC
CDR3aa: CASSSWDSGGISYGYTF

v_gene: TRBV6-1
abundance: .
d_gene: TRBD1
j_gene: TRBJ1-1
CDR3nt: TGTGCCAGCAGTGAGACAGGGACAGTTGAAGCTTTCTTT
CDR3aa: CASSETGTVEAFF

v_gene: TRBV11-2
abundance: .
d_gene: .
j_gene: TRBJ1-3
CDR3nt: TGTGCCAGCAGCCCCCCGGGTTCTGGAAACACCATATATTTT
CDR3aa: CASSPPGSGNTIYF

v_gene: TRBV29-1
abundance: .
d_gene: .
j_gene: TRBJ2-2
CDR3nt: TGCAGCGTTCTAGGGGCTCGCGGCGGGGAGCTGTTTTTT
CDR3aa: CSVLGARGGELFF

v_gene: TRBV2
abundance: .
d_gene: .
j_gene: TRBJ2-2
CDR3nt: TGTGCCCAAGTGCGGTCGGGGCAAGGTGGTACTAAGGTGTTTTTT
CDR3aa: CAQVRSGQGGTKVFF

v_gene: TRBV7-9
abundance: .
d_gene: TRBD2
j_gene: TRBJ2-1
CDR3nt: TGTGCCAGCAACAGCGGGACCACCTACAATGAGCAGTTCTTC
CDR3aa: CASNSGTTYNEQFF

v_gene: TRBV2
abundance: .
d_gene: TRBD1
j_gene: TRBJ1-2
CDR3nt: TGTGCCACCCGAGGACAGGGCCCTTATGGCTACACCTTC
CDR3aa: CATRGQGPYGYTF

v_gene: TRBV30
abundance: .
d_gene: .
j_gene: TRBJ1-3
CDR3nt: TGTGCCTGGAGTGTAAACAGCTACTCTGGAAACACCATATATTTT
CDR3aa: CAWSVNSYSGNTIYF

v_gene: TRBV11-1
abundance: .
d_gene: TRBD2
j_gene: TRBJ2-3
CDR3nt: TGTGCCAGCAGCTTGACTAGCGGGGGGTCGGCAGATACGCAGTATTTT
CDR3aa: CASSLTSGGSADTQYF

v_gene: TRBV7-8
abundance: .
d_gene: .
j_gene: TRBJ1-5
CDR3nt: TGTGCCAGCAGCACACCTGTGGGCAGTAACAATAGCAATCAGCCCCAGCATTTT
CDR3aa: CASSTPVGSNNSNQPQHF

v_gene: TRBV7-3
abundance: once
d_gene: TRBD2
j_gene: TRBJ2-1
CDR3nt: TGTGCCAGCAGCTTAGTTGCTAGCGGGGGTTACAATGAGCAGTTCTTC
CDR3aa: CASSLVASGGYNEQFF

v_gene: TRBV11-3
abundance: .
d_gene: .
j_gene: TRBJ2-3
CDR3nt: TGTGCCAGCAGCTTAGAGGCAGATACGCAGTATTTT
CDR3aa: CASSLEADTQYF

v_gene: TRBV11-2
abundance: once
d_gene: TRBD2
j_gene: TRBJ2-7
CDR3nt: TGTGCCAGCACCCTCGAAGCGGGAGGAACCTACGAGCAGTACTTC
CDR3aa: CASTLEAGGTYEQYF

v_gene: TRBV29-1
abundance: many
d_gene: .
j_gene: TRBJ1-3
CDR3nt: TGCAGCGTTGAAGAAATCGGTCGCTCTGGAAACACCATATATTTT
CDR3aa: CSVEEIGRSGNTIYF

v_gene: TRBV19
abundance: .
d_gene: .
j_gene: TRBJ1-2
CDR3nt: TGTGCCAGTAGTGTGAGGGACGGAAGCTATGGCTACACCTTC
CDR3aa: CASSVRDGSYGYTF

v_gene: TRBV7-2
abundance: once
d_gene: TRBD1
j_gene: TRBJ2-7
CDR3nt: TGTGCCAGCAGCTTAGGGACAGGGGAGTACGAGCAGTACTTC
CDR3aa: CASSLGTGEYEQYF

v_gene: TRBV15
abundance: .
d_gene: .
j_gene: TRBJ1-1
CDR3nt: TGTGCCACCAGCAGCAACGCCAGGGGCGAGGCTTTCTTT
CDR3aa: CATSSNARGEAFF

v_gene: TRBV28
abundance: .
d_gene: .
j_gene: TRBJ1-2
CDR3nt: TGTGCCGCCGACCGACAGGCCACTAACTATGGCTACACCTTC
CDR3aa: CAADRQATNYGYTF

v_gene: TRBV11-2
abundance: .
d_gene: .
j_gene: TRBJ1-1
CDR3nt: TGTGCCAGCAGCTTAGAGGGTCTGCACACTGAAGCTTTCTTT
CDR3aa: CASSLEGLHTEAFF

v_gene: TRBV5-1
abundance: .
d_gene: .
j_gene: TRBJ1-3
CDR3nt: TGCGCCAGCAGCTTAGAAGGGTCTGGAAACACCATATATTTT
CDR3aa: CASSLEGSGNTIYF

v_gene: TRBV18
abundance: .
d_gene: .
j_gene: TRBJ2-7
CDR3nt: TGTGCCAGCTCACCACGGATGGCAGTCTCCTACGAGCAGTACTTC
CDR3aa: CASSPRMAVSYEQYF

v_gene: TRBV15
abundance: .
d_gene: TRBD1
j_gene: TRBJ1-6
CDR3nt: TGTGCCACCAGCGGACAGGGGGCAGGATCACCCCTCCACTTT
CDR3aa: CATSGQGAGSPLHF

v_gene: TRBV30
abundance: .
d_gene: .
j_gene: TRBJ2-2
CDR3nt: TGTGCCTGGGACTACACCGGGGAGCTGTTTTTT
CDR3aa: CAWDYTGELFF

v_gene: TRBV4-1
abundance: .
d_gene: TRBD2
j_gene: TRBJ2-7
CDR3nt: TGCGCCAGCAGCCGGACTAGCGGATACGAGCAGTACTTC
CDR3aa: CASSRTSGYEQYF

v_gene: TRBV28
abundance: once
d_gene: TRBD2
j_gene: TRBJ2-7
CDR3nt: TGTGCCAGTATCGCGGGGGAATCCTACGAGCAGTACTTC
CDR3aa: CASIAGESYEQYF

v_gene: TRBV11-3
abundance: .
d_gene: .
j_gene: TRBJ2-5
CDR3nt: TGTGCCAGCAGCAGAGGAGGGGAGACCCAGTACTTC
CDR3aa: CASSRGGETQYF

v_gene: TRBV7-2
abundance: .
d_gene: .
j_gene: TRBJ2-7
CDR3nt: TGTGCCAGCAGGTTGAACGGGACACCAAAACAGTACTTC
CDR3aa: CASRLNGTPKQYF

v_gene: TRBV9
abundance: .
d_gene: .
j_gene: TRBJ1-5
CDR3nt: TGTGCCAGCAGCGTAGGATTGGGGGCGGATCAGCCCCAGCATTTT
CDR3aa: CASSVGLGADQPQHF

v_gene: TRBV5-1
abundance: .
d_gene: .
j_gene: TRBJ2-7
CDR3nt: TGCGCCAGCAGTCGGGGGATAACCTACGAGCAGTACTTC
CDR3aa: CASSRGITYEQYF